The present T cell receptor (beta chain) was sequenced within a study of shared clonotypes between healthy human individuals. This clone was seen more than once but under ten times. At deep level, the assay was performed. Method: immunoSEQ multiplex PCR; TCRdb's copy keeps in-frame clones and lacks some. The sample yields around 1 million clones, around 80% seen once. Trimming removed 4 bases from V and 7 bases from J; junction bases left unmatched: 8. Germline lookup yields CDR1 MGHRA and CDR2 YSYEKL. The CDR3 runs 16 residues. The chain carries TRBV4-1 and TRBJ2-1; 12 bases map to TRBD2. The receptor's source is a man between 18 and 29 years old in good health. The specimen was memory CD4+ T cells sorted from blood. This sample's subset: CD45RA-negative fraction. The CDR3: CASSPYRLAGANEQFF. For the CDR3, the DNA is TGCGCCAGCAGCCCCTACCGACTAGCGGGGGCGAATGAGCAGTTCTTC.